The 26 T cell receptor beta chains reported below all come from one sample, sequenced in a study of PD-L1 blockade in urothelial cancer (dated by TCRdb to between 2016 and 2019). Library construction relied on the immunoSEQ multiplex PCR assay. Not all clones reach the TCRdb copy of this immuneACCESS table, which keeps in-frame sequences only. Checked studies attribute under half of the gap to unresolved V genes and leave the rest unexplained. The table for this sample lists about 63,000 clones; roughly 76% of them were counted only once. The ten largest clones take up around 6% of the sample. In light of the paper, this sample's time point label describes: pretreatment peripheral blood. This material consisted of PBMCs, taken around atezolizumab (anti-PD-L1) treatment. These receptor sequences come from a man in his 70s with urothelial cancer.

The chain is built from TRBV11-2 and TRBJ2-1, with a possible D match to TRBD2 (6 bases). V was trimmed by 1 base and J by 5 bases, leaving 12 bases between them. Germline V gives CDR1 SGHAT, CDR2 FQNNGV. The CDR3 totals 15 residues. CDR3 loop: CASSLGGSGNNEQFF. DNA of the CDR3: TGTGCCAGCAGCTTAGGGGGTAGCGGAAACAATGAGCAGTTCTTC.

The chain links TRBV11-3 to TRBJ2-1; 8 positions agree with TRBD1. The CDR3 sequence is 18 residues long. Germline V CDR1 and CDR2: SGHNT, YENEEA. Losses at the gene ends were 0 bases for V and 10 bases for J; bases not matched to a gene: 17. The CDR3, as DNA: TGTGCCAGCAGCTTAGATTTCCCCGGACAGGGTGGGAGGTTGGAGCAGTTCTTC. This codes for CASSLDFPGQGGRLEQFF. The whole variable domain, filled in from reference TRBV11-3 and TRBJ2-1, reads EAGVVQSPRYKIIEKKQPVAFWCNPISGHNTLYWYLQNLGQGPELLIRYENEEAVDDSQLPKDRFSAERLKGVDSTLKIQPAELGDSAVYLCASSLDFPGQGGRLEQFFGPGTRLTVL.

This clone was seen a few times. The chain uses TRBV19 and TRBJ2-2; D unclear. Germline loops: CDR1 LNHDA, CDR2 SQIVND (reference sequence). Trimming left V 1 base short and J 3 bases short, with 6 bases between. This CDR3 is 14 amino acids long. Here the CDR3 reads CASSIGVYTGELFF. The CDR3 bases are TGTGCCAGTAGTATAGGAGTATACACCGGGGAGCTGTTTTTT. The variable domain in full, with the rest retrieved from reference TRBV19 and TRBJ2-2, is DGGITQSPKYLFRKEGQNVTLSCEQNLNHDAMYWYRQDPGQGLRLIYYSQIVNDFQKGDIAEGYSVSREKKESFPLTVTSAQKNPTAFYLCASSIGVYTGELFFGEGSRLTVL.

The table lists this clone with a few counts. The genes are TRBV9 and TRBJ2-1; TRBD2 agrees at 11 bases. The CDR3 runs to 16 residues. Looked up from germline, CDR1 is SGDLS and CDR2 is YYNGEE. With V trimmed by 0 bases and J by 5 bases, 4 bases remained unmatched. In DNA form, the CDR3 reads TGTGCCAGCAGCGTAGTCCCGGGACTAGCGGACAATGAGCAGTTCTTC. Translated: CASSVVPGLADNEQFF.

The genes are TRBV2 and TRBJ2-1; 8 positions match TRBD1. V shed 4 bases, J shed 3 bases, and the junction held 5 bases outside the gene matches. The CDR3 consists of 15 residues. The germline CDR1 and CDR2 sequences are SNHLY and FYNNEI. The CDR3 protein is CASSADRGVYNEQFF. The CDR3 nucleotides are TGTGCCAGCAGTGCCGACAGGGGTGTCTACAATGAGCAGTTCTTC.

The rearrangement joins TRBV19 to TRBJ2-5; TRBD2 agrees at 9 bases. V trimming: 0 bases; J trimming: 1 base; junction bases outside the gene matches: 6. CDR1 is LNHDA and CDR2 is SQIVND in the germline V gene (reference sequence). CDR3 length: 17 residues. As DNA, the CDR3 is TGTGCCAGTAGTATAGATCTCAATAGCGGGGGCCAAGAGACCCAGTACTTC. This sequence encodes CASSIDLNSGGQETQYF.

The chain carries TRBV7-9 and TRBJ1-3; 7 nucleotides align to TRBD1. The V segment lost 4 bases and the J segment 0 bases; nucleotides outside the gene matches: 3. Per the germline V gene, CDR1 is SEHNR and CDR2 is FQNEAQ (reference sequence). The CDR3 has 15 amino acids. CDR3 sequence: CASSSDRNSGNTIYF. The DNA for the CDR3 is TGTGCCAGCAGCTCGGACAGGAACTCTGGAAACACCATATATTTT.

The CDR3 nucleotides read TGTGCCAGCAAATCGACAGGGCTGGGCAATCAGCCCCAGCATTTT. This codes for CASKSTGLGNQPQHF. This sequence joins TRBV19 and TRBJ1-5, with 7 bases that match TRBD1. Germline V gives CDR1 LNHDA, CDR2 SQIVND (reference sequence). This CDR3 contains 15 residues. Trimming at V came to 9 bases and at J to 2 bases, leaving 10 bases not matched to a gene.

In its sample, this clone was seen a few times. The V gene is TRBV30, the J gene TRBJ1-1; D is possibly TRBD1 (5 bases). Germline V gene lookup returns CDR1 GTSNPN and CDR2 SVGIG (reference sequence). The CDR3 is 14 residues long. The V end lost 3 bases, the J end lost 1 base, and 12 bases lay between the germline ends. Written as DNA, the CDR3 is TGTGCCTGGAGGCTCCTAGGACAGAACACTGAAGCTTTCTTT. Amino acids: CAWRLLGQNTEAFF.

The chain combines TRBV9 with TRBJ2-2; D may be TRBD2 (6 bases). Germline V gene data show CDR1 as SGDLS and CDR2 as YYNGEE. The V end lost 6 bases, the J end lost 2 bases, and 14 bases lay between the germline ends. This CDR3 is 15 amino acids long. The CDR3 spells CASTRGGHNTGELFF. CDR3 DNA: TGTGCCAGCACAAGAGGAGGGCATAACACCGGGGAGCTGTTTTTT.

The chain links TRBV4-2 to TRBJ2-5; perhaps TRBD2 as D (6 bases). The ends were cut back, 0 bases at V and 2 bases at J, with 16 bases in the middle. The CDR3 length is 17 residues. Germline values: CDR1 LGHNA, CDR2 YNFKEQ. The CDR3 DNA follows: TGTGCCAGCAGCCAAGATAGCAGCGGGTCACCACAAGAGACCCAGTACTTC. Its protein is CASSQDSSGSPQETQYF.

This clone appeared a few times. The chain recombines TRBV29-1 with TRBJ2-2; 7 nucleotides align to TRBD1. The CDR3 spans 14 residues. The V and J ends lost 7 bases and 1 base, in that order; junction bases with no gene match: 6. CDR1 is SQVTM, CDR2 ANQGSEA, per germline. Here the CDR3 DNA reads TGCAGCGCCTCCGGGACAGAGAACACCGGGGAGCTGTTTTTT. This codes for CSASGTENTGELFF.

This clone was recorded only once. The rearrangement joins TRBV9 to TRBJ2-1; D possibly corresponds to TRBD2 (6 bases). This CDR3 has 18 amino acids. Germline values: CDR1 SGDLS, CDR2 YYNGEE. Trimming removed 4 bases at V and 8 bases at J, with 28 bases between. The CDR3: CASSPDGGIKLGVDEQFF. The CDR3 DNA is TGTGCCAGCAGCCCGGACGGAGGGATTAAACTCGGCGTGGATGAGCAGTTCTTC.

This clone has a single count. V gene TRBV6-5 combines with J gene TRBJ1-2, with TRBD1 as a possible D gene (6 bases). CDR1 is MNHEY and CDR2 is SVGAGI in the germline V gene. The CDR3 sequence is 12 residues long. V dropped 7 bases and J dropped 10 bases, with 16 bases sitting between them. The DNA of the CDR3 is TGTGCCAGCAAGCTGGCTGGGGGCGACTACACCTTC. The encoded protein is CASKLAGGDYTF.

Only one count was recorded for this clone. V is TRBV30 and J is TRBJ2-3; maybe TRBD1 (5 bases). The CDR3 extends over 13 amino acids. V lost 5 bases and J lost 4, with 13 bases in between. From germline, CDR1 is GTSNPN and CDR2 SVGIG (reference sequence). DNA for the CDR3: TGTGCCTGGTCTCTCAAAGGGGCAGATACGCAGTATTTT. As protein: CAWSLKGADTQYF.

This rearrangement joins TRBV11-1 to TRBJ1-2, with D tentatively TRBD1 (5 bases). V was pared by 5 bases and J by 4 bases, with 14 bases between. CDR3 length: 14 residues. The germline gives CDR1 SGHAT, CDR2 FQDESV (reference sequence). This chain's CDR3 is CASSPARQSYGYTF. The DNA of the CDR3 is TGTGCCAGCAGCCCAGCAAGACAGTCCTATGGCTACACCTTC.

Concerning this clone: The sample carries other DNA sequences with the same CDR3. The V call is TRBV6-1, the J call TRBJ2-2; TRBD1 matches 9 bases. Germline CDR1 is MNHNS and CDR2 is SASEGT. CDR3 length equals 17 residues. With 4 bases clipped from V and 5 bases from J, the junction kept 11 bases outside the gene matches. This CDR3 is CASSGQLGTGWTGELFF. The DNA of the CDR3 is TGTGCCAGCAGTGGCCAACTCGGGACAGGGTGGACCGGGGAGCTGTTTTTT.

The CDR3 loop is CASSGTGGLRNNEQFF. CDR3 sequence (DNA): TGTGCCAGCAGCGGGACAGGGGGGTTGAGGAACAATGAGCAGTTCTTC. The chain employs TRBV7-2 and TRBJ2-1; 11 bases agree with TRBD1. The CDR3 contains 16 residues. CDR1 SGHTA and CDR2 FQGNSA come from the germline V gene. Germline trimming cut 5 bases from V and 5 bases from J; bases unmatched to any gene: 8.

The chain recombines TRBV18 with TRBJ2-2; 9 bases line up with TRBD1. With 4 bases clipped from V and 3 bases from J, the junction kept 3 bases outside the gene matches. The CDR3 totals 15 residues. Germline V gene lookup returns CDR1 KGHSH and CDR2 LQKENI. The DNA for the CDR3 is TGTGCCAGCTCACTCCGACAGGGGGACACCGGGGAGCTGTTTTTT. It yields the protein CASSLRQGDTGELFF.

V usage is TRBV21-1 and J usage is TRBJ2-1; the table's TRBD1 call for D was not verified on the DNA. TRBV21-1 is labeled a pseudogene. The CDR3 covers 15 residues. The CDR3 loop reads CASSKSRARWDEQFF. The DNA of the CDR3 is TGTGCCAGCAGCAAAAGCAGGGCCCGGTGGGATGAGCAGTTCTTC.

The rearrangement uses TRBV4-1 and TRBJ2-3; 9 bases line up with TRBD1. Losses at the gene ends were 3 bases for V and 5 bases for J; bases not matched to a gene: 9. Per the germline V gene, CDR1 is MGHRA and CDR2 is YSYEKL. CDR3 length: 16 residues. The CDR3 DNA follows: TGCGCCAGCAGCCACACCGGGACAGGGTTTCAAGATACGCAGTATTTT. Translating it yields CASSHTGTGFQDTQYF.

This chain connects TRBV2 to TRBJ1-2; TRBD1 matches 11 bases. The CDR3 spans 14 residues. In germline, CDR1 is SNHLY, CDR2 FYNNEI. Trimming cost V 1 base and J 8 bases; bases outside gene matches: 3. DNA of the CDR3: TGTGCCAGCAGTGAAGGAAGGACAGGGGGCGGCTACACCTTC. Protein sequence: CASSEGRTGGGYTF. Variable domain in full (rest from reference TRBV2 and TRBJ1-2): EPEVTQTPSHQVTQMGQEVILRCVPISNHLYFYWYRQILGQKVEFLVSFYNNEISEKSEIFDDQFSVERPDGSNFTLKIRSTKLEDSAMYFCASSEGRTGGGYTFGSGTRLTVV.

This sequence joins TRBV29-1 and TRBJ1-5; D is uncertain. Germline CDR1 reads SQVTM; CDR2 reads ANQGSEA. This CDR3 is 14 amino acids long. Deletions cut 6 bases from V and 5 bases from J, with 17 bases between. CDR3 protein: CSVAGGGLYQPQHF. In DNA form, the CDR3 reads TGCAGCGTAGCAGGTGGAGGGCTTTATCAGCCCCAGCATTTT.

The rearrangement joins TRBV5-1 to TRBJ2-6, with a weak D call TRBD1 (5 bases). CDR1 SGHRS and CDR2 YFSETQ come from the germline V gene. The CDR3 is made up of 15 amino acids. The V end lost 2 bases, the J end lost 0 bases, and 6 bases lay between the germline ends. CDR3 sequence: CASSFDSSGANVLTF. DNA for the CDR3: TGCGCCAGCAGCTTTGACAGCTCTGGGGCCAACGTCCTGACTTTC.

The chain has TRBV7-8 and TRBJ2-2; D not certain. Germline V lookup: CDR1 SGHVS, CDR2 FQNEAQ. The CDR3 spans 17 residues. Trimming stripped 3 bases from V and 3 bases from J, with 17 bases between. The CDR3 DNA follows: TGTGCCAGCAGCTTTCCTTTTTACGAACTCGACACCGGGGAGCTGTTTTTT. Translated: CASSFPFYELDTGELFF.

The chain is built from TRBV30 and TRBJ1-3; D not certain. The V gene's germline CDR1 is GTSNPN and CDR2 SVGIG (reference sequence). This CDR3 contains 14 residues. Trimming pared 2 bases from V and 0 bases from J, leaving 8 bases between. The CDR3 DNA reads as TGTGCCTGGAGTAAAACTATCTCTGGAAACACCATATATTTT. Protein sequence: CAWSKTISGNTIYF.